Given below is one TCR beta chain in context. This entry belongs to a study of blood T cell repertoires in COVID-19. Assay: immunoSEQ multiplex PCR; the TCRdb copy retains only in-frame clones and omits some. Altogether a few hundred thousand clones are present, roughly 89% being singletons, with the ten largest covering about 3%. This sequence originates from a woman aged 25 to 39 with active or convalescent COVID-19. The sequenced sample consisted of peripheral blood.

The CDR3 bases are TGCGCCAGCAGTCTGCGACCCCGGGCCGGGGAGCTGTTTTTT. Translating it yields CASSLRPRAGELFF. The rearrangement uses TRBV10-1 and TRBJ2-2; D is uncertain. CDR3 length: 14 residues. V was trimmed by 5 bases and J by 6 bases, leaving 13 bases between them. Germline V lookup: CDR1 WNHNN, CDR2 SYGVQD (reference sequence).